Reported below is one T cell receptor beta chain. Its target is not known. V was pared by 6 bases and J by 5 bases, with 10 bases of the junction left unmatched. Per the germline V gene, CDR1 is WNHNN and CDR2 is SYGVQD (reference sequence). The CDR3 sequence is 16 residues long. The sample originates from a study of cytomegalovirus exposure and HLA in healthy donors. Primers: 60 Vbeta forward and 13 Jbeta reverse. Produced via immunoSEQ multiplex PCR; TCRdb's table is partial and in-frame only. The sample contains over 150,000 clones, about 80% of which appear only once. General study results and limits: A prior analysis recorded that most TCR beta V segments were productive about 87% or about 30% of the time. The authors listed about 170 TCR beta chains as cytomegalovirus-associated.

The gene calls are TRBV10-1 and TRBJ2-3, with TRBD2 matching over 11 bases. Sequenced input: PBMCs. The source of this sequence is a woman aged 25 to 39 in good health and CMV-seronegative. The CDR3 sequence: CASSDSSGGQEDTQYF. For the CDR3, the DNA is TGCGCCAGCAGCGACTCTAGCGGGGGGCAGGAAGATACGCAGTATTTT.